This T cell receptor (beta chain) was observed in a study of blood T cells in healthy people across ages. Caucasian, healthy and from Russia, the donors were aged between about 6 and 90. Each sample had at least 6.5 million PBMCs isolated. The length of the CDR3 is 13 residues. With 5 bases removed from V and 2 bases from J, the gap between germline ends came to 10 bases. Primed by a sample-barcoded 5' primer and a J-beta primer mix, a second PCR proceeded for 7 to 11 cycles. The yield of each sample was at least 2.5 million CDR3-containing paired-end reads. TCRdb re-called the 5' RACE reads through MiXCR, storing one row per CDR3 protein. The data show hundreds of thousands of distinct CDR3 sequences, with 40% to 45% seen just once and around a fifth held by the top ten.

The specimen was blood. The chain joins TRBV12-3 or TRBV12-4 to TRBJ2-7, with D tentatively TRBD1 (5 bases). The clonotype was recovered from a woman aged 55 to 70 in good health. This chain's CDR3 is CASSLTETYEQYF. The CDR3 nucleotides are TGTGCCAGCAGTCTGACAGAGACCTACGAGCAGTACTTC.